The TCR beta chain described here comes from a study of CD8+ T cells in alopecia areata. CDR1 and CDR2 (germline): ENHRY, SYGVKD. Trimming removed 3 bases from V and 0 bases from J; junction bases left unmatched: 9. The CDR3 is made up of 18 amino acids. Reverse transcribed after extraction, RNA yielded cDNA as the sequencing template. TCRdb keeps only in-frame clones here, not all; method: immunoSEQ multiplex PCR. The table has roughly 170,000 clones, roughly 61% seen once; the top ten hold roughly 12%. The sample holds a few counts of this clone. Treatment specified: oral pan-JAK inhibitor, 5-10 mg twice daily.

The chain is built from TRBV10-3 and TRBJ2-5; 11 bases agree with TRBD2. This TCR was sampled from a human donor with alopecia areata. Sequenced material: CD8+ T cells sorted from blood, taken at week 24, from a patient treated with tofacitinib. The CDR3 spells CAISDGVAGGLDQETQYF. Here the CDR3 DNA reads TGTGCCATCAGTGACGGGGTAGCGGGGGGGCTCGACCAAGAGACCCAGTACTTC.